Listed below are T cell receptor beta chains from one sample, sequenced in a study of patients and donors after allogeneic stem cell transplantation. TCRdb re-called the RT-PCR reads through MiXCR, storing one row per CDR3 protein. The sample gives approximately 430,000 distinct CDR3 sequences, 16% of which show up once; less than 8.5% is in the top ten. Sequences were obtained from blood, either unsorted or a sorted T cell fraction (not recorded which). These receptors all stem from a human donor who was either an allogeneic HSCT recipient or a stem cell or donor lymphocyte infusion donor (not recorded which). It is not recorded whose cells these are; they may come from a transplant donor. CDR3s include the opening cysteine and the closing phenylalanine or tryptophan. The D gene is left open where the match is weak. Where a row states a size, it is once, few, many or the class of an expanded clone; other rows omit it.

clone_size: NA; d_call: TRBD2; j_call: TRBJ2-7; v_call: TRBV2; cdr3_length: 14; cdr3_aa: CASRGLADHYEQYF; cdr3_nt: TGTGCCAGCAGAGGACTAGCGGACCACTACGAGCAGTACTTC
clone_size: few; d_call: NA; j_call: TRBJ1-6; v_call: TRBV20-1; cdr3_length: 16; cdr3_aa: CSALRKGGVTNSPLHF; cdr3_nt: TGCAGTGCTTTAAGAAAGGGTGGTGTTACAAATTCACCCCTCCACTTT
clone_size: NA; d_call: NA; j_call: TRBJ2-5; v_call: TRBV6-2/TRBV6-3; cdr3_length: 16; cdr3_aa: CASSSTGLPRMETQYF; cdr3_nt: TGTGCCAGCAGTTCAACCGGGCTCCCCCGGATGGAGACCCAGTACTTC
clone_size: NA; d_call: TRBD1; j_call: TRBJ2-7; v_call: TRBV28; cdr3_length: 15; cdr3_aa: CASSSRTGGAYEQYF; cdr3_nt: TGTGCCAGCAGTTCAAGGACAGGGGGAGCCTACGAGCAGTACTTC
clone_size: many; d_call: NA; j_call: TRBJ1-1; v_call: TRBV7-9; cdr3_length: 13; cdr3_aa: CASSELTGSEAFF; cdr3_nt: TGTGCCAGCAGCGAGCTAACAGGGTCTGAAGCTTTCTTT
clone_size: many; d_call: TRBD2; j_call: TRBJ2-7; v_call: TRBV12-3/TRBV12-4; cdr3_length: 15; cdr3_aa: CASSQSGGSVYEQYF; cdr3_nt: TGTGCCAGCAGTCAGTCGGGAGGTTCTGTCTACGAGCAGTACTTC
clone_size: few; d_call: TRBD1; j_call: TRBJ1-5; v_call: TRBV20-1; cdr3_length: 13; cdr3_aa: CSAQQGSNQPQHF; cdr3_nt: TGCAGTGCTCAACAGGGGAGCAATCAGCCCCAGCATTTT
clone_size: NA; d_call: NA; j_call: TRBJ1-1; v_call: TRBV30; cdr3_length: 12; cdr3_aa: CAWTGVGTEAFF; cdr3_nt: TGTGCCTGGACAGGGGTAGGCACTGAAGCTTTCTTT
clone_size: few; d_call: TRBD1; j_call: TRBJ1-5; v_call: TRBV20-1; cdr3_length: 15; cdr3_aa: CSARDHTGGNQPQHF; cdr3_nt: TGCAGTGCTAGAGACCATACAGGGGGGAATCAGCCCCAGCATTTT
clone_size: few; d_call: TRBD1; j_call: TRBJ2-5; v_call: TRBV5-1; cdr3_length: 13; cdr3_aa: CASSLDRGQTQYF; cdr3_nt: TGCGCCAGCAGCCTCGACAGGGGTCAGACCCAGTACTTC